This T cell receptor (beta chain) was identified in a study of cytomegalovirus exposure and HLA in healthy donors. Trimming stripped 7 bases from V and 8 bases from J, with 9 bases between. Germline assignment: CDR1 SGHTA and CDR2 FQGTGA. This CDR3 spans 12 amino acids. PCR employed 60 Vbeta and 13 Jbeta primers. Assay used: immunoSEQ multiplex PCR; TCRdb lists only in-frame clones, some missing. The sample lists 100,000 or so clones, roughly 82% occurring once. General observations from the study: A later analysis linked a missense DCLRE1C variant to TCR beta V- and J-gene trimming. A classifier reportedly called cytomegalovirus status with high sensitivity and specificity. Sequence variants that were highly shared formed a cluster that was likely a sequencing artifact. The study found most TCR sequences rare, yet found some public TCRs in many donors.

With respect to this clone: Antigen: not known.

The sequence derives from a woman younger than 35 in good health and CMV-seronegative. The sample comprised PBMCs. The chain couples TRBV7-3 to TRBJ1-6, with D possibly TRBD1 on 5 matching bases. The CDR3 bases are TGTGCCAGCATCCCGGGGGATTCACCCCTCCACTTT. Its translation: CASIPGDSPLHF.